Many counts were recorded for the clone carrying this T cell receptor (beta chain). This entry comes from a study of shared clonotypes between healthy human individuals. Whole-study context: Aged 18 to 49, the donors were a couple of women and a few men.

Sequencing was at deep level. Ten immunoSEQ deep assay plates served to sequence unsorted PBMC DNA. The table came from immunoSEQ multiplex PCR; TCRdb's copy has only in-frame clones and leaves some out. The sample lists about 470,000 clones; 70% to 80% were seen once. The sequence was obtained from a woman between 35 and 50 years old in good health. Some clones in this sample may be carry-over from other donors' samples. The sample consisted of PBMCs.

The CDR3 sequence is CAISAKGGSTDTQYF. CDR3 coding DNA: TGTGCCATCAGTGCAAAGGGGGGGAGCACAGATACGCAGTATTTT. The chain joins TRBV10-3 to TRBJ2-3; the D gene is possibly TRBD2 (7 bases). This CDR3 contains 15 residues. The germline gives CDR1 ENHRY, CDR2 SYGVKD. The V end lost 4 bases, the J end lost 0 bases, and 11 bases lay between the germline ends.